This T cell receptor beta chain is drawn from a study of read filtering for tumor transcriptome and immune sequencing (dated by TCRdb to 2019 to 2021). Some background on the complete study: The cohort was composed of some 17 male and roughly 13 female patients, with a mean age of approximately 66 years and an age range of roughly 45 to 85. By revised international staging, roughly 8 patients were R-ISS I, some 16 were R-ISS II and over five were R-ISS III. Whole-transcriptome libraries were prepared with the TruSeq RNA Access Library Prep Kit after DNase treatment. TCR-region mapped reads per sample ranged from about 3.5 to 10.27 million with IR-seq versus only roughly 85 to 1273 with RNA-seq. TCR repertoires obtained by targeted immune repertoire sequencing and by bulk whole-transcriptome sequencing performed on the same bone marrow samples were compared. As a main aim, a read-filtering strategy for immune repertoire data was addressed, with the specific question being whether clonotypes supported by a single read should be removed.

This clonotype was counted ten times or more. Its specific antigen is unknown. No much larger clone is present one base from it, and per-base qualities are unavailable. General study outcomes and caveats: Compared with RNA-seq, IR-seq captured clonotypes at much greater depth and more reliably, and a smaller IR-seq throughput was enough to identify most of the shared clonotypes. In IR-seq, roughly four fifths of clonotypes but 3% to 4% of total reads were represented by single-read clonotypes, whereas in RNA-seq, 74.6% of clonotypes and around 40% of reads were represented by single-read clonotypes. Removing single-read clonotypes increased the correlation between IR-seq and RNA-seq shared clonotype proportions. Rather than purified T cells, the sorted CD138-negative fraction was a mixed bone marrow immune population.

Each patient had bone marrow sampled at the time of active disease. Bone marrow mononuclear cells were isolated by Ficoll-Hypaque density gradient centrifugation. Myeloma plasma cells were removed and CD138-negative cells were collected by negative selection after labeling with CD138 magnetic microbeads on a MACS separator. Flow cytometry with CD138 antibodies on an Attune NxT was used to check how pure the isolated cells were. Total RNA was extracted with TRIzol reagent and quantified with a NanoDrop spectrophotometer. For each patient, paired RNA-seq and IR-seq were run on the CD138-negative bone marrow sample from that patient. Starting from 350 to 450 ng RNA, TCR libraries were constructed with the Immunoverse kit using molecular barcoded adaptors that cover the alpha/delta and beta/gamma chains. The same RNA used for transcriptome sequencing was used for TCR library preparation. Sequencing of the TCR libraries was done on an Illumina HiSeq 4000 with 2 x 150 cycles. The paper's data handling went like this. MiXCR aligned TCR reads to human V, D, J and C references and assembled the aligned reads into CDR3 clonotypes, with quality filtering and error correction included. The tcR package in R was used to analyze clonotype counts and gene usage diversity. For inspection of raw mapping reads, RNA-seq reads were mapped by STAR aligner version 2.5.3a onto GRCh37 of the human genome. To test the effect of sequencing depth on detected clonotypes, IR-seq fastq files were randomly downsampled using Seqtk 1.3. Through fastp at Q25 and MiXCR, TCRdb rebuilt clones from the public reads, retaining in-frame beta chains. Rows with a matching CDR3 protein are joined into one entry that keeps the most common DNA and genes. The authors' filters were not applied to this entry. Counted in this sample were over 20,000 distinct CDR3 sequences; about an eighth of them appeared once. Jointly, the top ten make up around three fifths of the sample.

As encoded in the germline V gene (reference sequence), CDR1 is DFQATT while CDR2 is SNEGSKA. The CDR3 covers 14 residues, taking in both the cysteine and the phenylalanine. The kept DNA is CDR3 alone, 42 bases in frame from the first base. The junction carries 17 bases between V and J, which are trimmed by 7 bases and 4 bases respectively. The source of this sequence is a donor at least 40 years old with multiple myeloma. The sample was a population of CD138-negative cells sorted from bone marrow. The intended sense of this specimen's cell subset or site label: bone marrow mononuclear cells depleted of CD138+ plasma/myeloma cells by negative magnetic selection. The sequence joins TRBV20-1 to TRBJ2-1; the D gene is possibly TRBD2, with 6 bases matching. The bases read TGCAGTGTCCTCCCCGGGGACTTTTACAATGAGCAGTTCTTC. The resulting protein is CSVLPGDFYNEQFF.